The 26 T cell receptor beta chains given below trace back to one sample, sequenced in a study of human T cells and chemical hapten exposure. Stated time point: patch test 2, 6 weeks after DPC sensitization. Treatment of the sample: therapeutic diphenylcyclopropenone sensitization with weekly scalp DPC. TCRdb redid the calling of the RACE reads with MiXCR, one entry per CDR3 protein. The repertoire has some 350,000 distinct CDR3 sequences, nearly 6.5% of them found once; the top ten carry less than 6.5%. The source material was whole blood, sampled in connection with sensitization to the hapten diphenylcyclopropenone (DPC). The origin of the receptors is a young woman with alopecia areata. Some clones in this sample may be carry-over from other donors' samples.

CDR3 loop: CASSLPTEGIWEQYF. The CDR3 DNA reads TGTGCCAGCAGCTTACCGACAGAGGGAATTTGGGAGCAGTACTTC. The chain recombines TRBV13 with TRBJ2-7; D tentatively fits TRBD1 or TRBD2 (5 bases each). CDR1 and CDR2 from the germline V gene are PRHDT and FYEKMQ (reference sequence). The CDR3 runs 15 residues. The V end lost 2 bases, the J end lost 7 bases, and 18 bases lay between the germline ends.

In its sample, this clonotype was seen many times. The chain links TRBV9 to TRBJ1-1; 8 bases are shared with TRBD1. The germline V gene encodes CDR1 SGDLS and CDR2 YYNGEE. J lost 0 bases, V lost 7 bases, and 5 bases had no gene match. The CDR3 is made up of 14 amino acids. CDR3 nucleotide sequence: TGTGCCAGCCAGGGGGCCGGGATGAACACTGAAGCTTTCTTT. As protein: CASQGAGMNTEAFF. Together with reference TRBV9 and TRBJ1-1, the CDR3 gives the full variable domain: DSGVTQTPKHLITATGQRVTLRCSPRSGDLSVYWYQQSLDQGLQFLIQYYNGEERAKGNILERFSAQQFPDLHSELNLSSLELGDSALYFCASQGAGMNTEAFFGQGTRLTVV.

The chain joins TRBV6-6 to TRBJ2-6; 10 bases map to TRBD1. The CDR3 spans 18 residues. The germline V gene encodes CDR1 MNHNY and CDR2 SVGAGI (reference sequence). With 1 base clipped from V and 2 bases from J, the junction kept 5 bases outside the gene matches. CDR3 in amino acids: CASSYWDRGMPGANVLTF. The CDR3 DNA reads TGTGCCAGCAGTTACTGGGACAGGGGAATGCCTGGGGCCAACGTCCTGACTTTC.

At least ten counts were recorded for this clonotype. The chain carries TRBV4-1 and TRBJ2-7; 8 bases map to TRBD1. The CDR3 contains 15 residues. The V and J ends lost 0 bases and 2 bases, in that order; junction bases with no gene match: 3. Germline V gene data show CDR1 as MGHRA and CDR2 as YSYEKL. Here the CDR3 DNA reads TGCGCCAGCAGCCAAGAATGGGACAGGCCCTACGAGCAGTACTTC. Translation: CASSQEWDRPYEQYF.

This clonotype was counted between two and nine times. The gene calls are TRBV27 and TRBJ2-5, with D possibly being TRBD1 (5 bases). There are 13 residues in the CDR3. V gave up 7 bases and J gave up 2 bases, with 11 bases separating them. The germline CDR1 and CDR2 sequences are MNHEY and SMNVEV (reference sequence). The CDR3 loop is CASTGDSQETQYF. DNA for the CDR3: TGTGCCAGCACCGGCGACAGTCAAGAGACCCAGTACTTC.

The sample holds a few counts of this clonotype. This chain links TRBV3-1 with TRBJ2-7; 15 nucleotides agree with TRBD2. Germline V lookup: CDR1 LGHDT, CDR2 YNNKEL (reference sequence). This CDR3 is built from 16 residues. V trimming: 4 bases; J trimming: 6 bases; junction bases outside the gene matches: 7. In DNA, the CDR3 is TGTGCCAGCAGCCTAAGGACTAGCGGGGGGGCGAGCGAGCAGTACTTC. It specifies CASSLRTSGGASEQYF.

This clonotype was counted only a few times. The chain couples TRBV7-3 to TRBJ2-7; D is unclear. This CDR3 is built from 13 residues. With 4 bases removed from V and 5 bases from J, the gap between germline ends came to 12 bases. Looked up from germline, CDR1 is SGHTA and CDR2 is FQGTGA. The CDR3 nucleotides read TGTGCCAGCAGCTCAGAAGGCGGAAACGAGCAGTACTTC. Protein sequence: CASSSEGGNEQYF.

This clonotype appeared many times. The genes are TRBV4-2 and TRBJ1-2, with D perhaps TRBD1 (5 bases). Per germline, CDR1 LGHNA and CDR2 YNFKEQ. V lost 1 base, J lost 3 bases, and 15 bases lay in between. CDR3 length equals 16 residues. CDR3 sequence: CASSQVTAGEDYGYTF. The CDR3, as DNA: TGTGCCAGCAGCCAAGTTACGGCGGGGGAGGACTATGGCTACACCTTC.

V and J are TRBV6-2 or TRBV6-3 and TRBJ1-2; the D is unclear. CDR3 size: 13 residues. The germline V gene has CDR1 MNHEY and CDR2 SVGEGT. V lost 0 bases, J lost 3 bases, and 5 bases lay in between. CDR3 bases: TGTGCCAGCAGTTACTCCATGGACTATGGCTACACCTTC. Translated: CASSYSMDYGYTF.

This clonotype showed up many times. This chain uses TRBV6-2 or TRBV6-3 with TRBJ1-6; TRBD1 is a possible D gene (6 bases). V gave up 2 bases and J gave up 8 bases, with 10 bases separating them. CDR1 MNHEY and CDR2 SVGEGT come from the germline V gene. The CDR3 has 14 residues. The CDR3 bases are TGTGCCAGCAGTTACCGTAGGGGGGATTCACCCCTCCACTTT. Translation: CASSYRRGDSPLHF.

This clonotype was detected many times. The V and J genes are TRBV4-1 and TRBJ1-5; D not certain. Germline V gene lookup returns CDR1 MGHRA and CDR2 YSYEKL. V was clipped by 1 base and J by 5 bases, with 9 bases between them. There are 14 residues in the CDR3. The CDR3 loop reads CASSQAWGDQPQHF. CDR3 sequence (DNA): TGCGCCAGCAGCCAAGCATGGGGAGATCAGCCCCAGCATTTT.

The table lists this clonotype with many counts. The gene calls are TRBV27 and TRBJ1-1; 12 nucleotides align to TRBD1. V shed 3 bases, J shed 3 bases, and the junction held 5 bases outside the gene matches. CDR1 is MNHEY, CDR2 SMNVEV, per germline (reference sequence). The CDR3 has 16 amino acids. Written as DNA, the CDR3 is TGTGCCAGCAGTTTCTTAGGGACAGGGGGCCACACTGAAGCTTTCTTT. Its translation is CASSFLGTGGHTEAFF.

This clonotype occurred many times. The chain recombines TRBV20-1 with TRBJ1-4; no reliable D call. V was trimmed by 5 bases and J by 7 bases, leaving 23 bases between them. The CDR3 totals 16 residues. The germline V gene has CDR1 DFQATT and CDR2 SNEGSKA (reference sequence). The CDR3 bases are TGCAGTGCTTCGGAGGAGACACCCGCAGTCGGTGAAAAACTGTTTTTT. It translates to CSASEETPAVGEKLFF.

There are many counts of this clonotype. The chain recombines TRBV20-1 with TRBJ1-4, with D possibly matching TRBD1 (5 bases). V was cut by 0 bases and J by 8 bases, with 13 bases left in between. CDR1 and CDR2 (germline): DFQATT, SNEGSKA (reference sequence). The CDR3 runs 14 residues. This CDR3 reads CSARDGGRQEKLFF. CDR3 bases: TGCAGTGCTAGAGATGGGGGACGACAGGAAAAACTGTTTTTT.

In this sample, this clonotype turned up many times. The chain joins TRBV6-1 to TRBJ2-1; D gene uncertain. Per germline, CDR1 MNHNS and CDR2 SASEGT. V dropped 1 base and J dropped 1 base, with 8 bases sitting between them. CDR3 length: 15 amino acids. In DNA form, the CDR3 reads TGTGCCAGCAGTGAAGGGGCAGGTTCCTACAATGAGCAGTTCTTC. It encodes CASSEGAGSYNEQFF.

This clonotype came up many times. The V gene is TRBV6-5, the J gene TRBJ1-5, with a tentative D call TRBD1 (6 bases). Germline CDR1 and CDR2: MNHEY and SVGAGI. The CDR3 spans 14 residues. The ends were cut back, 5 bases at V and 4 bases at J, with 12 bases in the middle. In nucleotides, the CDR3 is TGTGCCAGCAGTACCGGACAGCTAAATCAGCCCCAGCATTTT. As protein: CASSTGQLNQPQHF.

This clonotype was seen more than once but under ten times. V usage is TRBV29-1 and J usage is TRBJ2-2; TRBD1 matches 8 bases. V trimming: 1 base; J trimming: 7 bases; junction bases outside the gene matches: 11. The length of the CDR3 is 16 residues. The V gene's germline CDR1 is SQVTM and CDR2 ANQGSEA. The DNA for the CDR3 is TGCAGCGTTGAAGGCCAGTCAGGGGGCTTGGACGGGGAGCTGTTTTTT. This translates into CSVEGQSGGLDGELFF.

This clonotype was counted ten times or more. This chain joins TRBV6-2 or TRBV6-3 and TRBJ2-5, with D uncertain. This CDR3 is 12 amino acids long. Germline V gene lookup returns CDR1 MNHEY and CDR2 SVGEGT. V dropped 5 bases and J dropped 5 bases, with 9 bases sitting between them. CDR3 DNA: TGTGCCAGCAGTGACCCCTTCGAGACCCAGTACTTC. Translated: CASSDPFETQYF.

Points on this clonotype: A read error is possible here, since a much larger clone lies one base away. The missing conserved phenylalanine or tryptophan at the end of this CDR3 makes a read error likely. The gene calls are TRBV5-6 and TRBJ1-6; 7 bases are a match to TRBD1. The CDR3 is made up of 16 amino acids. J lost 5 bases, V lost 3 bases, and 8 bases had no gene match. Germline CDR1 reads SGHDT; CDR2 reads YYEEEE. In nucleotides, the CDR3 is TGTGCCAGCAGCTGGCGAATAGGACAGGATAATTCACCCCTCCACATT. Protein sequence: CASSWRIGQDNSPLHI.

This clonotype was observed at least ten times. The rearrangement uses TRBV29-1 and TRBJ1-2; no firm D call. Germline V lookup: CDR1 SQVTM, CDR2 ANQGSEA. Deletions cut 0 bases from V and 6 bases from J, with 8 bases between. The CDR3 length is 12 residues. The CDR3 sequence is CSVEEQSDGYTF. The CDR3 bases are TGCAGCGTTGAAGAACAGAGTGATGGCTACACCTTC.

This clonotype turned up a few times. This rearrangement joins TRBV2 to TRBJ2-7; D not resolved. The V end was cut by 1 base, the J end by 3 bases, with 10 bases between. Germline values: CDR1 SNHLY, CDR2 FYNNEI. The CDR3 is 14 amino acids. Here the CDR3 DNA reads TGTGCCAGCAGTGAAGTAGGTAGAGTCTACGAGCAGTACTTC. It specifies CASSEVGRVYEQYF.

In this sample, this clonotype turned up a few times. The DNA of the CDR3 is TGTGCCAGCAGCTTGTCAGGGCTCAATAATTCACCCCTCCACTTT. It translates to CASSLSGLNNSPLHF. The J gene is TRBJ1-6, the V gene TRBV7-3; TRBD1 might be the D (5 bases). Trimming shortened V by 3 bases and J by 5 bases, and 11 bases separated the two germline ends. Germline CDR1 is SGHTA and CDR2 is FQGTGA. The CDR3 length is 15 residues.

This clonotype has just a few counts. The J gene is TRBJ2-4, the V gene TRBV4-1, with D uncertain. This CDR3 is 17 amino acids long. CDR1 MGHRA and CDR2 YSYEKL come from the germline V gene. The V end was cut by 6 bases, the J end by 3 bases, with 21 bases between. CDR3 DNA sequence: TGCGCCAGCAGGGAAAGCCCGTTTCGGCAGGACAAAAACATTCAGTACTTC. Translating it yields CASRESPFRQDKNIQYF.

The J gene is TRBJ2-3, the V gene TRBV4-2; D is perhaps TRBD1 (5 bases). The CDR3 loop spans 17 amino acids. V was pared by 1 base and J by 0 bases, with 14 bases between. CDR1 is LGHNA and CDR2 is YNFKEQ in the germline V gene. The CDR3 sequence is CASSQAGPVASTDTQYF. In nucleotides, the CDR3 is TGTGCCAGCAGCCAAGCAGGGCCGGTCGCTAGCACAGATACGCAGTATTTT.

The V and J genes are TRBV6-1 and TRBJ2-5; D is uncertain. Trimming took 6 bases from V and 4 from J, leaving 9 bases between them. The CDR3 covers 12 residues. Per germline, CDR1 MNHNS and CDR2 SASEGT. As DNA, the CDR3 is TGTGCCAGCAGCGACATTCTAGAGACCCAGTACTTC. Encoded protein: CASSDILETQYF.

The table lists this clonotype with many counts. CDR3 in DNA: TGTGCCAGCAGTTTAGATCAGGGATCTGGAAACACCATATATTTT. This gives the protein CASSLDQGSGNTIYF. The chain is built from TRBV28 and TRBJ1-3; D possibly corresponds to TRBD1 (5 bases). V shed 2 bases and J shed 1 base, with 9 bases lying between them. Germline CDR1 reads MDHEN; CDR2 reads SYDVKM. The CDR3 is made up of 15 amino acids.